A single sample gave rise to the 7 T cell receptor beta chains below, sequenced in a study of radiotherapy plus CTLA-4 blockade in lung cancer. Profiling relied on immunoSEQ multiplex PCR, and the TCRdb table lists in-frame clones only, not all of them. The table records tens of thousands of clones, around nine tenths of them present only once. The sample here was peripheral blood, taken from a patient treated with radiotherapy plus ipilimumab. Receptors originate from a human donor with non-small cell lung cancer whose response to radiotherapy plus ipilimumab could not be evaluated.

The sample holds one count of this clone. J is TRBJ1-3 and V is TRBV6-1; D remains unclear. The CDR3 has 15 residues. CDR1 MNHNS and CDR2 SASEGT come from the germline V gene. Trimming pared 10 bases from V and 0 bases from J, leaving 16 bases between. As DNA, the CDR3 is TGTGCCACCGCTGTCGGGTTGAGCTCTGGAAACACCATATATTTT. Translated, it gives CATAVGLSSGNTIYF.

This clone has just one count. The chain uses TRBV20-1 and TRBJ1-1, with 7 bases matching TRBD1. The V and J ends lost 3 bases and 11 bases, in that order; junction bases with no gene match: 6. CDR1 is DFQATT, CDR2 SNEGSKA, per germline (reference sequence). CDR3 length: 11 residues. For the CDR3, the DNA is TGCAGTGCTAGCCGGGACAGACGGGCTTTCTTT. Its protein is CSASRDRRAFF.

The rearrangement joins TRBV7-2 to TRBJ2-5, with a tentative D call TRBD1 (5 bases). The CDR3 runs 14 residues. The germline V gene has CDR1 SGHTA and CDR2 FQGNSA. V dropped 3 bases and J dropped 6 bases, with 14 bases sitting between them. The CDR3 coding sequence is TGTGCCAGCAGCTTCACACAGGATGGGAAGACCCAGTACTTC. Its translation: CASSFTQDGKTQYF.

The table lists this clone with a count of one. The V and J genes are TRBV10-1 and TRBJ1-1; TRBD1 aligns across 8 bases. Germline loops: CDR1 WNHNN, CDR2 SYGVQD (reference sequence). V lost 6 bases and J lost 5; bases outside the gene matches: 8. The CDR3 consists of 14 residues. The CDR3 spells CASSPTGDGTEAFF. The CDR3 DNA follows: TGCGCCAGCAGCCCGACAGGGGATGGGACTGAAGCTTTCTTT.

CDR3 nucleotide sequence: TGTGCCAGCAGTACCCCCGGGGGGGATGGCACTGAAGCTTTCTTT. It translates to CASSTPGGDGTEAFF. This rearrangement joins TRBV6-5 to TRBJ1-1, with a weak D call TRBD1 (5 bases). Germline-derived CDR1 and CDR2 are MNHEY and SVGAGI. This CDR3 contains 15 residues. Trimming took off 5 bases at V and 4 bases at J, with 17 bases between the two ends.

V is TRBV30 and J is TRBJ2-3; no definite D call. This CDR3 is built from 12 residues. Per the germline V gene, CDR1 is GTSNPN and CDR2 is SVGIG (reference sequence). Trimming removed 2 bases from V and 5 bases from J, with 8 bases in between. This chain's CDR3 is CAWSSLLDTQYF. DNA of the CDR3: TGTGCCTGGAGTAGCTTACTAGATACGCAGTATTTT.

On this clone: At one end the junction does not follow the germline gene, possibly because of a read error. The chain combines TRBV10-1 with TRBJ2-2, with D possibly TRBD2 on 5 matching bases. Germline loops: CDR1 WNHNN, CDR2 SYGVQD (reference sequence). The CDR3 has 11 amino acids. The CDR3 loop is CASSPLRGAVF. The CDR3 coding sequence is TGCGCCAGCAGTCCTCTCCGGGGAGCTGTTTTT.